These 26 T cell receptor beta chains originate from one sample sequenced in a study of T cells in Graves' hyperthyroidism and ophthalmopathy. It was RNA transcripts that yielded the amplified TCR beta CDR3 regions. The TCR CDR3 was amplified in a first-round RT-PCR using the HTBI primer set. TCRdb independently ran MiXCR on the multiplex PCR reads; one entry per CDR3 protein. The data show fewer than 750,000 distinct CDR3 sequences, around 45% seen once. Sequenced input: peripheral blood or thyroid tissue (not recorded which). The source of these receptors is a woman aged 18-29 years with Graves' hyperthyroidism.

This clonotype was recorded many times. The chain joins TRBV2 to TRBJ2-7; tentative D call: TRBD2 (5 bases). Deletions cut 8 bases from V and 0 bases from J, with 11 bases between. The germline gives CDR1 SNHLY, CDR2 FYNNEI. The CDR3 spans 13 residues. This CDR3 reads CASLERLSYEQYF. CDR3 DNA: TGTGCCAGCCTGGAGCGGCTCTCCTACGAGCAGTACTTC. The full variable domain, rest sourced from reference TRBV2 and TRBJ2-7, is EPEVTQTPSHQVTQMGQEVILRCVPISNHLYFYWYRQILGQKVEFLVSFYNNEISEKSEIFDDQFSVERPDGSNFTLKIRSTKLEDSAMYFCASLERLSYEQYFGPGTRLTVT.

This clonotype showed up just once. V and J are TRBV29-1 and TRBJ1-2, with D possibly being TRBD1 (5 bases). CDR1 is SQVTM and CDR2 is ANQGSEA in the germline V gene. CDR3 length: 12 amino acids. The CDR3 DNA is TGCAGTCCAAGGGACGCCAACTATGGCTACACCTTC. It codes for CSPRDANYGYTF.

This sequence joins TRBV6-5 and TRBJ1-2; D not resolved. The V gene lost 2 bases and the J gene lost 5 bases, with 18 bases spanning the gap. Germline CDR1 and CDR2: MNHEY and SVGAGI. The CDR3 has 16 amino acids. The CDR3 DNA reads TGTGCCAGCAGTTACGGGGTATTTCAGGATCGGTATGGCTACACCTTC. As protein: CASSYGVFQDRYGYTF.

As for this clonotype: The conserved final phenylalanine or tryptophan is absent from the CDR3, which likely points to a read error. The DNA is left out, because the CDR3 cannot be placed on it with certainty; the CDR3 is given as TCRdb lists it. This chain uses TRBV20-1 with TRBJ2-5. The CDR3 numbers 8 amino acids, ends counted. From germline, CDR1 is DFQATT and CDR2 SNEGSKA (reference sequence). The CDR3 sequence: CSARGSTS.

This clonotype has at least ten counts. J is TRBJ2-7 and V is TRBV3-1, with TRBD2 matching over 10 bases. The germline V gene encodes CDR1 LGHDT and CDR2 YNNKEL (reference sequence). V lost 6 bases, J lost 2 bases, and 10 bases stayed unmatched. The CDR3 length is 16 residues. The CDR3 DNA reads as TGTGCCAGCAGTCCCCGGACTAGCGGCCTCACCTACGAGCAGTACTTC. This codes for CASSPRTSGLTYEQYF.

On this clonotype itself: Mismatch with germline at one junction end may stem from a read error. The chain links TRBV24-1 to TRBJ1-1, with 9 bases matching TRBD1. CDR1 is KGHDR and CDR2 is SFDVKD in the germline V gene. This CDR3 is built from 16 residues. CDR3: CATSASGTGMYTGAFF. The CDR3, as DNA: TGTGCCACCAGTGCCTCCGGGACAGGGATGTACACTGGAGCTTTCTTT.

The chain is built from TRBV29-1 and TRBJ2-5, with D uncertain. Trimming cost V 0 bases and J 5 bases, with 7 bases left between them. The CDR3 runs to 12 residues. The germline V gene has CDR1 SQVTM and CDR2 ANQGSEA. CDR3 nucleotide sequence: TGCAGCGTTGAAGATCGGCGGGAGACCCAGTACTTC. Translation gives CSVEDRRETQYF. Complete variable domain (other parts from reference TRBV29-1 and TRBJ2-5): SAVISQKPSRDICQRGTSLTIQCQVDSQVTMMFWYRQQPGQSLTLIATANQGSEATYESGFVIDKFPISRPNLTFSTLTVSNMSPEDSSIYLCSVEDRRETQYFGPGTRLLVL.

Ten or more counts support this clonotype. The junction departs from the called germline gene at one end, perhaps through a read error. The chain is built from TRBV7-7 and TRBJ2-5; no clear D gene. Germline loops: CDR1 SSHAT, CDR2 FNYEAQ (reference sequence). The CDR3 consists of 15 residues. CDR3 in amino acids: CASSLGRRSQETQYF. CDR3 in DNA: TGTGCTAGCAGCTTAGGTCGACGGTCTCAAGAGACCCAGTACTTC.

This chain uses TRBV19 with TRBJ1-3; TRBD1 aligns across 8 bases. CDR3 length: 14 residues. CDR1 is LNHDA, CDR2 SQIVND, per germline (reference sequence). The junction had 10 bases not matched to a gene; V was cut back by 7 bases and J by 8 bases. The CDR3 nucleotides read TGTGCCAGTAAGACCCAGGGGGCTGGTTACACCATATATTTT. Its protein product is CASKTQGAGYTIYF. Filled out from reference TRBV19 and TRBJ1-3, the complete variable domain reads DGGITQSPKYLFRKEGQNVTLSCEQNLNHDAMYWYRQDPGQGLRLIYYSQIVNDFQKGDIAEGYSVSREKKESFPLTVTSAQKNPTAFYLCASKTQGAGYTIYFGEGSWLTVV.

The chain employs TRBV7-2 and TRBJ2-5; D uncertain. CDR3 size: 15 residues. With 2 bases removed from V and 0 bases from J, the gap between germline ends came to 10 bases. The germline gives CDR1 SGHTA, CDR2 FQGNSA. CDR3 sequence (DNA): TGTGCCAGCAGCTTATCGGCTAGGGACCAAGAGACCCAGTACTTC. Protein sequence: CASSLSARDQETQYF.

This clonotype was recorded many times. The chain is built from TRBV7-8 and TRBJ2-7, with 9 bases that match TRBD2. The CDR3 totals 14 residues. CDR1 is SGHVS, CDR2 FQNEAQ, per germline. J gave up 4 bases and V 5 bases, and 6 bases lay outside the gene matches. The chain's CDR3 is CASSQRLAEYEQYF. CDR3 in DNA: TGTGCCAGCAGCCAGCGACTAGCGGAATACGAGCAGTACTTC. Combining the CDR3 with reference TRBV7-8 and TRBJ2-7 gives the whole variable domain GAGVSQSPRYKVAKRGQDVALRCDPISGHVSLFWYQQALGQGPEFLTYFQNEAQLDKSGLPSDRFFAERPEGSVSTLKIQRTQQEDSAVYLCASSQRLAEYEQYFGPGTRLTVT.

This clonotype was recorded a few times. The V call is TRBV6-6, the J call TRBJ2-2; 13 nucleotides align to TRBD2. The CDR3 is made up of 17 amino acids. V dropped 0 bases and J dropped 7; count of bases not matched to a gene: 5. Germline values: CDR1 MNHNY, CDR2 SVGAGI (reference sequence). The CDR3 is CASSYSGLAGWGGELFF. As DNA, the CDR3 is TGTGCCAGCAGTTACTCGGGACTAGCGGGATGGGGCGGGGAGCTGTTTTTT.

In its sample, this clonotype is large. CDR3: CATPPRTGVFGYGYTF. CDR3 nucleotide sequence: TGTGCCACCCCTCCTAGGACAGGGGTCTTCGGTTATGGCTACACCTTC. The rearrangement joins TRBV24-1 to TRBJ1-2; 9 bases fit TRBD1. Trimming took 9 bases from V and 5 from J; bases not matched to a gene: 15. CDR1 is KGHDR and CDR2 is SFDVKD in the germline V gene. This CDR3 spans 16 amino acids.

The V call is TRBV20-1, the J call TRBJ2-5, with D tentatively TRBD1 (6 bases). The CDR3 totals 12 residues. Germline CDR1 DFQATT, CDR2 SNEGSKA (reference sequence). Trimming took off 4 bases at V and 9 bases at J, with 15 bases between the two ends. The CDR3 sequence is CSATQGNQPQYF. CDR3 sequence (DNA): TGCAGTGCTACACAGGGAAATCAGCCCCAGTACTTC.

This clonotype was found many times. V and J are TRBV20-1 and TRBJ1-3; D call uncertain. Germline CDR1 is DFQATT and CDR2 is SNEGSKA (reference sequence). The V end was cut by 3 bases, the J end by 0 bases, with 9 bases between. CDR3 length equals 14 residues. This CDR3 is CSASVRISGNTIYF. The CDR3 bases are TGCAGTGCTAGCGTCCGGATCTCTGGAAACACCATATATTTT.

The rearrangement links TRBV29-1 to TRBJ1-2; 10 bases fit TRBD1. CDR1 is SQVTM and CDR2 is ANQGSEA in the germline V gene. The CDR3 sequence is 13 residues long. V trimming: 4 bases; J trimming: 6 bases; junction bases outside the gene matches: 5. The CDR3 nucleotides are TGCAGCGTTGGACAGGGGGCTATTAATGGCTACACCTTC. Protein product: CSVGQGAINGYTF. Full variable domain (missing parts from reference TRBV29-1 and TRBJ1-2): SAVISQKPSRDICQRGTSLTIQCQVDSQVTMMFWYRQQPGQSLTLIATANQGSEATYESGFVIDKFPISRPNLTFSTLTVSNMSPEDSSIYLCSVGQGAINGYTFGSGTRLTVV.

The chain combines TRBV7-8 with TRBJ1-4; 7 nucleotides agree with TRBD1. Per the germline V gene, CDR1 is SGHVS and CDR2 is FQNEAQ. The trim removed 5 bases at V and 4 bases at J, leaving 7 bases unmatched. This CDR3 is built from 15 residues. CDR3 in amino acids: CASSPTGTDNEKLFF. CDR3 coding DNA: TGTGCCAGCAGCCCGACAGGGACGGATAATGAAAAACTGTTTTTT.

Concerning this clonotype: This clone may be a read error of a much larger clone one base away. This chain links TRBV27 with TRBJ2-7; D call uncertain. In germline, CDR1 is MNHEY, CDR2 SMNVEV (reference sequence). This CDR3 spans 14 amino acids. CDR3 protein: CAGSFTGVSYEQYF. CDR3 coding DNA: TGTGCCGGCAGTTTTACTGGAGTTTCCTACGAGCAGTACTTC.

The genes are TRBV7-9 and TRBJ2-5; TRBD2 might be the D (5 bases). The DNA end is more similar to TRBJ2-1, so the J call may be wrong. Looked up from germline, CDR1 is SEHNR and CDR2 is FQNEAQ (reference sequence). CDR3 length equals 16 residues. The CDR3 sequence: CASSRLLGVAYNEQFF. The CDR3 bases are TGTGCCAGCAGCCGCCTCCTGGGAGTGGCCTACAATGAGCAGTTCTTC.

About this clonotype: Likely a read error: the CDR3 ends without its conserved phenylalanine or tryptophan. The DNA is left out, because the CDR3 cannot be placed on it with certainty; the CDR3 is given as TCRdb lists it. The chain is built from TRBV7-2 and TRBJ2-2. Germline CDR1 is SGHTA and CDR2 is FQGNSA. The CDR3 extends over 17 residues, inclusive of both ends. CDR3 protein: CASSLVAADPRHRGAVV.

This clonotype was recorded many times. The V gene is TRBV19, the J gene TRBJ2-7, with TRBD2 matching 9 bases. The CDR3 covers 13 residues. Germline V gene lookup returns CDR1 LNHDA and CDR2 SQIVND (reference sequence). V was clipped by 10 bases and J by 7 bases; unmatched bases: 11. The CDR3 bases are TGTGCCACCGAGGAGCGGGAGGCCGGGGAGCAGTACTTC. This codes for CATEEREAGEQYF.

The chain recombines TRBV19 with TRBJ2-1; TRBD1 is a possible D gene (6 bases). The V gene lost 3 bases and the J gene lost 7 bases, with 10 bases spanning the gap. The CDR3 runs 13 residues. Germline CDR1 is LNHDA and CDR2 is SQIVND (reference sequence). CDR3 region: CASSIGTGNEQFF. Here the CDR3 DNA reads TGTGCCAGTAGTATTGGAACAGGGAATGAGCAGTTCTTC.

This rearrangement joins TRBV9 to TRBJ1-3; D uncertain. Germline V gene sequence: CDR1 SGDLS, CDR2 YYNGEE. V was trimmed by 0 bases and J by 7 bases, leaving 5 bases between them. This CDR3 is 12 amino acids long. CDR3 region: CASSVGANTIYF. CDR3 coding DNA: TGTGCCAGCAGCGTAGGGGCGAACACCATATATTTT.

This clonotype was observed at least ten times. DNA of the CDR3: TGTGCCATCAGTGAGTTGGGAACAGACCCCGAGCAGTTCTTC. The encoded protein is CAISELGTDPEQFF. The chain links TRBV10-3 to TRBJ2-1, with D unclear. Trimming removed 1 base from V and 10 bases from J, with 14 bases in between. CDR1 is ENHRY and CDR2 is SYGVKD in the germline V gene. This CDR3 is built from 14 residues.

As for this clonotype: It may be a read error: a sequence one base away is much more abundant. This CDR3 is CASNDGTSEQYF. Written as DNA, the CDR3 is TGTGCCAGCAATGACGGAACCAGCGAGCAGTACTTC. This chain uses TRBV7-6 with TRBJ2-7; D not resolved. This CDR3 is built from 12 residues. Trimming left V 7 bases short and J 6 bases short, with 13 bases between. The germline CDR1 and CDR2 sequences are SGHVS and FNYEAQ.

The chain links TRBV12-3 or TRBV12-4 to TRBJ2-5; perhaps TRBD2 as D (6 bases). The CDR3 spans 15 residues. V was pared by 5 bases and J by 2 bases, with 15 bases between. The CDR3 DNA follows: TGTGCCAGCAGTCCCCTGGATAGCGGACAAGAGACCCAGTACTTC. The encoded protein is CASSPLDSGQETQYF.